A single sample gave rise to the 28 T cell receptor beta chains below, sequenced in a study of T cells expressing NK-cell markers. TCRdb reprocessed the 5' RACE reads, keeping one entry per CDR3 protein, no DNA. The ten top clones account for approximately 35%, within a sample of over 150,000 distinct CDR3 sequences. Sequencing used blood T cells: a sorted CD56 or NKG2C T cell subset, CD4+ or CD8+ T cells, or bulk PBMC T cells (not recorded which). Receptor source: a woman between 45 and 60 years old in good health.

The CDR3 reads CASSYGEGREQYF. V gene TRBV6-5 combines with J gene TRBJ2-7; the D call from TCRdb, TRBD1, cannot be confirmed without DNA. This CDR3 comprises 13 residues. From germline, CDR1 is MNHEY and CDR2 SVGAGI.

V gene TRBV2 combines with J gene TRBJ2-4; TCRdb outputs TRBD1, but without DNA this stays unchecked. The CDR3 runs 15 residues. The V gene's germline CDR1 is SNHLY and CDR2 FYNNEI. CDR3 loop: CASSVAGGEGNIQYF. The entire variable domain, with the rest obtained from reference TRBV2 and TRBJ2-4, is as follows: EPEVTQTPSHQVTQMGQEVILRCVPISNHLYFYWYRQILGQKVEFLVSFYNNEISEKSEIFDDQFSVERPDGSNFTLKIRSTKLEDSAMYFCASSVAGGEGNIQYFGAGTRLSVL.

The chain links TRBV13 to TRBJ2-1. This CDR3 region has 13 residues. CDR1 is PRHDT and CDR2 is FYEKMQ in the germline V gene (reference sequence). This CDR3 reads CASSSTTYNEQFF.

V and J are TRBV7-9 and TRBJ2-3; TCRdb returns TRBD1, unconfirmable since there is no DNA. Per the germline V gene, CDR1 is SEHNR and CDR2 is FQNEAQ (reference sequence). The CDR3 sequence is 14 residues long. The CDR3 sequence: CASSPGRNTDTQYF.

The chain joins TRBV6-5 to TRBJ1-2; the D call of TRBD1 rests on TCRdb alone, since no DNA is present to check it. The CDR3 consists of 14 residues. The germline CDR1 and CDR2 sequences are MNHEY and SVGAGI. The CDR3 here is CASSYPGQGDGYTF.

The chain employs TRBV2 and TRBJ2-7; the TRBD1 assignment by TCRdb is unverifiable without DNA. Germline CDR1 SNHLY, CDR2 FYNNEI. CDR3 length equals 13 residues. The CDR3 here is CASSEAGRVEQYF.

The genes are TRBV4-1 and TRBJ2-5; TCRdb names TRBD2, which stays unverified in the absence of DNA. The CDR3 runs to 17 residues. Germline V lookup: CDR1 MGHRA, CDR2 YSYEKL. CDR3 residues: CASSQDEVAGPSETQYF.

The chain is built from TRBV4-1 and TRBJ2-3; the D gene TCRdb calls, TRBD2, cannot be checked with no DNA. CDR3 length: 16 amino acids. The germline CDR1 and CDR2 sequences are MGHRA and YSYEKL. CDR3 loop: CASSHSGTLLRDTQYF.

The CDR3 spells CASGTTTGELFF. This chain connects TRBV12-5 to TRBJ2-2. Germline V CDR1 and CDR2: LGHNT, FRNRAP. The CDR3 sequence is 12 residues long.

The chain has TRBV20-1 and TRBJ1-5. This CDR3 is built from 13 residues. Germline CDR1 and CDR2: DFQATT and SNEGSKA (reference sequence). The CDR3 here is CSAEQGIGQPQHF.

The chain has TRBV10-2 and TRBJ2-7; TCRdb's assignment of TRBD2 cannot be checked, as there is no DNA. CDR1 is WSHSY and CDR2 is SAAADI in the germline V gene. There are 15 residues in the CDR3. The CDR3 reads CASSPYAGLRYEQYF.

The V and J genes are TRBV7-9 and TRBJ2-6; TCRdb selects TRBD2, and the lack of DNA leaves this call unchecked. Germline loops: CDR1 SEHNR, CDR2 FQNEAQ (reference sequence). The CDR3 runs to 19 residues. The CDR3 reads CASSLAGSGSRGGANVLTF.

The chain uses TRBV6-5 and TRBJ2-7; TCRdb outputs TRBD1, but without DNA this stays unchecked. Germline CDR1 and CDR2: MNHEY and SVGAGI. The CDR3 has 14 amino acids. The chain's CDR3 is CASQAGFSPYEQYF.

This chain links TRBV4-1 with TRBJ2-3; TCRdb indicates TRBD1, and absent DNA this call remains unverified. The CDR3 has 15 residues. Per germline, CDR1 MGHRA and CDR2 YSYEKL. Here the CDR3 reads CASSVGQRRTDTQYF.

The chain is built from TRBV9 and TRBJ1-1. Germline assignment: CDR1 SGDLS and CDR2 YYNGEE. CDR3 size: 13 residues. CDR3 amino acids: CASSPGEGAEAFF.

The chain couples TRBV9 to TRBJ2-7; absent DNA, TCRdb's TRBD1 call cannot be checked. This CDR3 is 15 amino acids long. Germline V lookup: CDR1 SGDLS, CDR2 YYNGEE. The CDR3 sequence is CASSVAPTEDYEQYF.

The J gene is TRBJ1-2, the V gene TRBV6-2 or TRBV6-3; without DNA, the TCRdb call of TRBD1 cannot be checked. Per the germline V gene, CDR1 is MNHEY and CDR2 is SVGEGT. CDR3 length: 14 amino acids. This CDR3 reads CASSLKGALWSYTF.

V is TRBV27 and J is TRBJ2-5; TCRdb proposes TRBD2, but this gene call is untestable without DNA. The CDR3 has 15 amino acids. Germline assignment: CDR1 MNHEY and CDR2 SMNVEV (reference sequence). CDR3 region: CASSWTSGDQETQYF.

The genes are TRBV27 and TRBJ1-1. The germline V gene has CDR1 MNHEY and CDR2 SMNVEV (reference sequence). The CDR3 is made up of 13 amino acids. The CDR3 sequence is CASGLSLGADAFF.

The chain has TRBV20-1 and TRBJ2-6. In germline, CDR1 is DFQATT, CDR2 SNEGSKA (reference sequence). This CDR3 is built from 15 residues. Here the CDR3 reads CSAKTAISGANVLTF.

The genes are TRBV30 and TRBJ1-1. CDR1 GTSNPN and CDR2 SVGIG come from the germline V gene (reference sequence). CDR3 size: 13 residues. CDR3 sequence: CAWSVLMNTEAFF.

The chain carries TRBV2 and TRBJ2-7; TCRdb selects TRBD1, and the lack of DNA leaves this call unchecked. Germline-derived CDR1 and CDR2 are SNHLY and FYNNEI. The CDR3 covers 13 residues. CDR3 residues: CASYLDRDAEQYF.

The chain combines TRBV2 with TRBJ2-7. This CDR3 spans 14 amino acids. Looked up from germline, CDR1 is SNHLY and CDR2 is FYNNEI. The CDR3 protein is CASSDITASYEQYF.

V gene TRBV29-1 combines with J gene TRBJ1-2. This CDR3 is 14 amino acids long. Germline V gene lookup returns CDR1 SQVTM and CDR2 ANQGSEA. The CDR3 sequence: CSVEDLGALSGYTF.

CDR3: CASNLDRGRDTQYF. The chain employs TRBV4-1 and TRBJ2-3; the TRBD1 assignment by TCRdb is unverifiable without DNA. Germline V gene lookup returns CDR1 MGHRA and CDR2 YSYEKL. The CDR3 totals 14 residues.

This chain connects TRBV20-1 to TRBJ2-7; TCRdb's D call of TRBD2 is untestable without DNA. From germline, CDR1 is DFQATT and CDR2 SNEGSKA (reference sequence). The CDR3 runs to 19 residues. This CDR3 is CSARDQGLAGGPDRYEQYF.

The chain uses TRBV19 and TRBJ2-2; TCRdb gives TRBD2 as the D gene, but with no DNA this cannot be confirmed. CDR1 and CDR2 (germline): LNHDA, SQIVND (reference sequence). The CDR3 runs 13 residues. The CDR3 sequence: CATSGGATGELFF.

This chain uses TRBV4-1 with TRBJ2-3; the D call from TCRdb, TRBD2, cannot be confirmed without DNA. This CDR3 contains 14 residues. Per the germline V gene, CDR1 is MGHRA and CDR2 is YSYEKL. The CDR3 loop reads CASSPSREADTQYF.